The T cell receptor beta chain under discussion was sequenced for a study of T-cell memory formation after mild COVID-19. TCRdb redid the calling of the 5' RACE reads with MiXCR, one entry per CDR3 protein. The repertoire holds under 650,000 distinct CDR3 sequences, with more than 15% as singletons. V lost 3 bases to trimming and J lost 9 bases, with 7 bases between them. The CDR3 sequence is 11 residues long. The germline CDR1 and CDR2 sequences are SGHNT and YYREEE (reference sequence). This chain links TRBV5-4 with TRBJ2-1, with D perhaps assigned TRBD1 or TRBD2 (5 bases each). Sequenced material: PBMCs or a T cell subset sorted from them (not recorded which). The sequence was collected from an adult woman who had mild COVID-19 (a few samples of this study predate the infection). Cell type and time point are not known. The CDR3: CASSWGSEQFF. The DNA of the CDR3 is TGTGCCAGCAGCTGGGGGAGTGAGCAGTTCTTC.